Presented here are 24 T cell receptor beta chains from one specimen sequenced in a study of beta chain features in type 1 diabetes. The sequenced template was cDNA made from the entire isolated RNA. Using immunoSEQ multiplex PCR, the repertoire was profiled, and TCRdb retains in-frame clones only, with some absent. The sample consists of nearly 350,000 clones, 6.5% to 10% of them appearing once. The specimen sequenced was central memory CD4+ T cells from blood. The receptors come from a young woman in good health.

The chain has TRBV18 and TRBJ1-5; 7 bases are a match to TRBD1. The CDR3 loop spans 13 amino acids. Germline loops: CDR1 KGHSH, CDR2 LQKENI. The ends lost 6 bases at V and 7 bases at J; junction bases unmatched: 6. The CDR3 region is CASSIGTAQPQHF. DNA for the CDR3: TGTGCCAGCTCGATCGGGACAGCACAGCCCCAGCATTTT.

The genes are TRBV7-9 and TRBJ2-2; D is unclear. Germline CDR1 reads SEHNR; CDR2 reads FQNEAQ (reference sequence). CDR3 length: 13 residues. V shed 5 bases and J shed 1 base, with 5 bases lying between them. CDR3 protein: CASSPWNTGELFF. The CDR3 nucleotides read TGTGCCAGCAGCCCGTGGAACACCGGGGAGCTGTTTTTT.

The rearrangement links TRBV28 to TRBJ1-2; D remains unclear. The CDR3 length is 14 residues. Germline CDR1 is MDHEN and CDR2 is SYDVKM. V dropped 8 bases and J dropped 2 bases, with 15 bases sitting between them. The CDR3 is CASGQADWNYGYTF. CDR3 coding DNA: TGTGCCAGCGGTCAGGCTGACTGGAACTATGGCTACACCTTC.

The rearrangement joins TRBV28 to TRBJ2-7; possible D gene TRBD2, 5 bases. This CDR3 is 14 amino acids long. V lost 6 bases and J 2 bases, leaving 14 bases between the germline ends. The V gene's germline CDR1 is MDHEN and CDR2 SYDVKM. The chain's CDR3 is CASRNGLQTYEQYF. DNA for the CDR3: TGTGCCAGCAGGAACGGACTGCAAACCTACGAGCAGTACTTC.

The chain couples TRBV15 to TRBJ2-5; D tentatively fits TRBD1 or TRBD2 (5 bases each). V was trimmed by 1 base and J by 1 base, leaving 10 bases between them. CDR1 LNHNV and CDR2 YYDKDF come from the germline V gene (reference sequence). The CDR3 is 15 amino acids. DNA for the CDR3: TGTGCCACCAGCAGAGGAGAGGGGTTCCAAGAGACCCAGTACTTC. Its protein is CATSRGEGFQETQYF.

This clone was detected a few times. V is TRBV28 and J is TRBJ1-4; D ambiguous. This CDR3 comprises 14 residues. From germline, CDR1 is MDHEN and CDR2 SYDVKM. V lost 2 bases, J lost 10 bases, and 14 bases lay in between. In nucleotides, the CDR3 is TGTGCCAGCAGTTTAACGGCAGGTATTGGAAAACTGTTTTTT. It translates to CASSLTAGIGKLFF.

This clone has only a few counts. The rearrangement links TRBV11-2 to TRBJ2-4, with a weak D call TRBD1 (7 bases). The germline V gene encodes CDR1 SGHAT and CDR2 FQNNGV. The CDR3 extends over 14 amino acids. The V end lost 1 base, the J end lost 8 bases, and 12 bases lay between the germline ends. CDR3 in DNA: TGTGCCAGCAGCTTAGCGTCCAGGGGGGACATTCAGTACTTC. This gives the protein CASSLASRGDIQYF.

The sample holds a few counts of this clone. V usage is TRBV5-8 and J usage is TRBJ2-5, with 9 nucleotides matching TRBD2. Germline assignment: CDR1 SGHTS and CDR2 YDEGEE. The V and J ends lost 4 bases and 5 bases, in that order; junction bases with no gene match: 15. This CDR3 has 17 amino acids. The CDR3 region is CASSPQFSGSVGETQYF. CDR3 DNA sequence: TGTGCCAGCAGCCCGCAGTTTAGCGGGAGTGTTGGGGAGACCCAGTACTTC.

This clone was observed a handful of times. The CDR3 loop reads CASGRTGDEQFF. The CDR3 bases are TGTGCTAGTGGCCGGACAGGGGATGAGCAGTTCTTC. The J gene is TRBJ2-1, the V gene TRBV12-5, with TRBD1 matching 9 bases. The CDR3 is 12 residues long. With 6 bases clipped from V and 8 bases from J, the junction kept 2 bases outside the gene matches. Germline V gene lookup returns CDR1 LGHNT and CDR2 FRNRAP. Drawing the rest from reference TRBV12-5 and TRBJ2-1, the complete variable domain is DARVTQTPRHKVTEMGQEVTMRCQPILGHNTVFWYRQTMMQGLELLAYFRNRAPLDDSGMPKDRFSAEMPDATLATLKIQPSEPRDSAVYFCASGRTGDEQFFGPGTRLTVL.

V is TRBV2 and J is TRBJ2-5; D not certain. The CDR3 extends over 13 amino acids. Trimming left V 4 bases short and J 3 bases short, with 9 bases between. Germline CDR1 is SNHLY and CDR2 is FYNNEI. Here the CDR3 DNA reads TGTGCCAGCAGTGTATTCGGTGAAGAGACCCAGTACTTC. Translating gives CASSVFGEETQYF.

The DNA of the CDR3 is TGTGCCACCAGCAGAGATCCCTGGACAGCCTACGAGCAGTACTTC. It yields the protein CATSRDPWTAYEQYF. The rearrangement links TRBV15 to TRBJ2-7; D is perhaps TRBD1 (6 bases). CDR1 is LNHNV and CDR2 is YYDKDF in the germline V gene (reference sequence). The CDR3 sequence is 15 residues long. Trimming shortened V by 0 bases and J by 2 bases, and 11 bases separated the two germline ends.

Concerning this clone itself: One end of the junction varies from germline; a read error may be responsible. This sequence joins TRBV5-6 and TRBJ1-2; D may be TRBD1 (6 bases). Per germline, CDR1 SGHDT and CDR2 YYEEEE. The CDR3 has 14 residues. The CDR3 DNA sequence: TGTGCCAGCATCTTGAACCAAGGGGGCTATGGCTACACCTTC. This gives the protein CASILNQGGYGYTF.

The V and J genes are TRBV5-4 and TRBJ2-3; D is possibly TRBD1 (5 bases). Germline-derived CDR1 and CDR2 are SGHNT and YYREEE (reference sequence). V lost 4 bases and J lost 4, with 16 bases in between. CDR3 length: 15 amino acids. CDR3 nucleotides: TGTGCCAGCAGCCTGAGGCTAGACAGTTCAGATACGCAGTATTTT. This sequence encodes CASSLRLDSSDTQYF.

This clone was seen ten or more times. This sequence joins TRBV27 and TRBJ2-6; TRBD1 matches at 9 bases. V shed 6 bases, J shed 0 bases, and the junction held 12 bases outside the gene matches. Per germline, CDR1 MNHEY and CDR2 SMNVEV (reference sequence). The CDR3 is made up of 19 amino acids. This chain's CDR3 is CASSRTPGQGLSGANVLTF. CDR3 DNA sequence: TGTGCCAGCAGCCGTACCCCGGGACAGGGCCTCTCTGGGGCCAACGTCCTGACTTTC.

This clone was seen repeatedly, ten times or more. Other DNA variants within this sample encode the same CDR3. CDR3 bases: TGCGCCAGCAGTTTCAAGGGATCCAGCACAGATACGCAGTATTTT. It encodes CASSFKGSSTDTQYF. The chain combines TRBV5-1 with TRBJ2-3; D is uncertain. Trimming took off 5 bases at V and 0 bases at J, with 13 bases between the two ends. Germline CDR1 and CDR2: SGHRS and YFSETQ. The CDR3 consists of 15 residues. The variable domain in full, with the rest retrieved from reference TRBV5-1 and TRBJ2-3, is KAGVTQTPRYLIKTRGQQVTLSCSPISGHRSVSWYQQTPGQGLQFLFEYFSETQRNKGNFPGRFSGRQFSNSRSEMNVSTLELGDSALYLCASSFKGSSTDTQYFGPGTRLTVL.

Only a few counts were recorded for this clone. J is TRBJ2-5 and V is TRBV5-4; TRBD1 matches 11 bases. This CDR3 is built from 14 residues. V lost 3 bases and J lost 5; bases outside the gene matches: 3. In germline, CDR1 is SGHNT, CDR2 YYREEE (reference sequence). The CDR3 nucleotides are TGTGCCAGCAGCTGGACAGGGGGCGAGGAGACCCAGTACTTC. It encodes CASSWTGGEETQYF. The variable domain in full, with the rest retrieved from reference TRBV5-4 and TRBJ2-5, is ETGVTQSPTHLIKTRGQQVTLRCSSQSGHNTVSWYQQALGQGPQFIFQYYREEENGRGNFPPRFSGLQFPNYSSELNVNALELDDSALYLCASSWTGGEETQYFGPGTRLLVL.

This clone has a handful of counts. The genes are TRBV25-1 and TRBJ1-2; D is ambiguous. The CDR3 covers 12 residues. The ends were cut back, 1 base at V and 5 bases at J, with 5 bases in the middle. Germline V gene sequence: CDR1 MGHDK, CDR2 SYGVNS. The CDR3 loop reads CASSELGYGYTF. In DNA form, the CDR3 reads TGTGCCAGCAGTGAATTGGGATATGGCTACACCTTC.

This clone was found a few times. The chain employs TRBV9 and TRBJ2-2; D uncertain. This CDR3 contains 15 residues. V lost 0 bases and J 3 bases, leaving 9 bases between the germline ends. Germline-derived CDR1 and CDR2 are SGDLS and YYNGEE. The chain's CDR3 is CASSVDAVYTGELFF. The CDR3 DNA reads TGTGCCAGCAGCGTAGACGCTGTGTACACCGGGGAGCTGTTTTTT.

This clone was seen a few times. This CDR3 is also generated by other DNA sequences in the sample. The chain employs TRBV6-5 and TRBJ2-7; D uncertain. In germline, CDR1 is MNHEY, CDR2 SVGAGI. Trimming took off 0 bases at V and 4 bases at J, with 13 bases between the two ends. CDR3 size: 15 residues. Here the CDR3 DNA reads TGTGCCAGCAGTTACTCGACTGGCGGTAGTTACGAGCAGTACTTC. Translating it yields CASSYSTGGSYEQYF.

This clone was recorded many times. CDR3 in DNA: TGCAGCGCCATGACTGATCATAGCTCCTACAATGAGCAGTTCTTC. Translation: CSAMTDHSSYNEQFF. The rearrangement links TRBV29-1 to TRBJ2-1; D is undetermined. Trimming pared 7 bases from V and 0 bases from J, leaving 16 bases between. Germline assignment: CDR1 SQVTM and CDR2 ANQGSEA. The CDR3 covers 15 residues.

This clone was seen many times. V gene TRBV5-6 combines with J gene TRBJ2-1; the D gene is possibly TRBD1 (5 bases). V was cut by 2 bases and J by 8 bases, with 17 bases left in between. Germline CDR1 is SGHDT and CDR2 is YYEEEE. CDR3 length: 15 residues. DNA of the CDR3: TGTGCCAGCAGCTTCCCGACAGCCGAAAAAGATGAGCAGTTCTTC. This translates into CASSFPTAEKDEQFF.

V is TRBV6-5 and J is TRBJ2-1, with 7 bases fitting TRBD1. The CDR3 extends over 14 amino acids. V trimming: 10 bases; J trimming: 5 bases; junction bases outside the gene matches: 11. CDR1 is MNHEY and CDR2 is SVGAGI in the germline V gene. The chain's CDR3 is CATRPTGTNNEQFF. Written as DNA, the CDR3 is TGTGCCACTCGCCCGACAGGGACCAACAATGAGCAGTTCTTC.

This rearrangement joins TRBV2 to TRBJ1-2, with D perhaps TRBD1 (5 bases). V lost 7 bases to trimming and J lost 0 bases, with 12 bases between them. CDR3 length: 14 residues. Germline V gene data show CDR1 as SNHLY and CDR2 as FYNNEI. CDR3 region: CASIGTAANYGYTF. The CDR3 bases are TGTGCCAGCATTGGGACTGCAGCTAACTATGGCTACACCTTC. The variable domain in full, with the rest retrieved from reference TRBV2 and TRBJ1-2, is EPEVTQTPSHQVTQMGQEVILRCVPISNHLYFYWYRQILGQKVEFLVSFYNNEISEKSEIFDDQFSVERPDGSNFTLKIRSTKLEDSAMYFCASIGTAANYGYTFGSGTRLTVV.

This CDR3 reads CASGWRESYNEQFF. The CDR3, as DNA: TGTGCCAGCGGATGGCGGGAGTCCTACAATGAGCAGTTCTTC. The V gene is TRBV7-2, the J gene TRBJ2-1, with 7 bases matching TRBD2. The CDR3 consists of 14 residues. The V segment lost 8 bases and the J segment 1 base; nucleotides outside the gene matches: 5. Germline V gene lookup returns CDR1 SGHTA and CDR2 FQGNSA.